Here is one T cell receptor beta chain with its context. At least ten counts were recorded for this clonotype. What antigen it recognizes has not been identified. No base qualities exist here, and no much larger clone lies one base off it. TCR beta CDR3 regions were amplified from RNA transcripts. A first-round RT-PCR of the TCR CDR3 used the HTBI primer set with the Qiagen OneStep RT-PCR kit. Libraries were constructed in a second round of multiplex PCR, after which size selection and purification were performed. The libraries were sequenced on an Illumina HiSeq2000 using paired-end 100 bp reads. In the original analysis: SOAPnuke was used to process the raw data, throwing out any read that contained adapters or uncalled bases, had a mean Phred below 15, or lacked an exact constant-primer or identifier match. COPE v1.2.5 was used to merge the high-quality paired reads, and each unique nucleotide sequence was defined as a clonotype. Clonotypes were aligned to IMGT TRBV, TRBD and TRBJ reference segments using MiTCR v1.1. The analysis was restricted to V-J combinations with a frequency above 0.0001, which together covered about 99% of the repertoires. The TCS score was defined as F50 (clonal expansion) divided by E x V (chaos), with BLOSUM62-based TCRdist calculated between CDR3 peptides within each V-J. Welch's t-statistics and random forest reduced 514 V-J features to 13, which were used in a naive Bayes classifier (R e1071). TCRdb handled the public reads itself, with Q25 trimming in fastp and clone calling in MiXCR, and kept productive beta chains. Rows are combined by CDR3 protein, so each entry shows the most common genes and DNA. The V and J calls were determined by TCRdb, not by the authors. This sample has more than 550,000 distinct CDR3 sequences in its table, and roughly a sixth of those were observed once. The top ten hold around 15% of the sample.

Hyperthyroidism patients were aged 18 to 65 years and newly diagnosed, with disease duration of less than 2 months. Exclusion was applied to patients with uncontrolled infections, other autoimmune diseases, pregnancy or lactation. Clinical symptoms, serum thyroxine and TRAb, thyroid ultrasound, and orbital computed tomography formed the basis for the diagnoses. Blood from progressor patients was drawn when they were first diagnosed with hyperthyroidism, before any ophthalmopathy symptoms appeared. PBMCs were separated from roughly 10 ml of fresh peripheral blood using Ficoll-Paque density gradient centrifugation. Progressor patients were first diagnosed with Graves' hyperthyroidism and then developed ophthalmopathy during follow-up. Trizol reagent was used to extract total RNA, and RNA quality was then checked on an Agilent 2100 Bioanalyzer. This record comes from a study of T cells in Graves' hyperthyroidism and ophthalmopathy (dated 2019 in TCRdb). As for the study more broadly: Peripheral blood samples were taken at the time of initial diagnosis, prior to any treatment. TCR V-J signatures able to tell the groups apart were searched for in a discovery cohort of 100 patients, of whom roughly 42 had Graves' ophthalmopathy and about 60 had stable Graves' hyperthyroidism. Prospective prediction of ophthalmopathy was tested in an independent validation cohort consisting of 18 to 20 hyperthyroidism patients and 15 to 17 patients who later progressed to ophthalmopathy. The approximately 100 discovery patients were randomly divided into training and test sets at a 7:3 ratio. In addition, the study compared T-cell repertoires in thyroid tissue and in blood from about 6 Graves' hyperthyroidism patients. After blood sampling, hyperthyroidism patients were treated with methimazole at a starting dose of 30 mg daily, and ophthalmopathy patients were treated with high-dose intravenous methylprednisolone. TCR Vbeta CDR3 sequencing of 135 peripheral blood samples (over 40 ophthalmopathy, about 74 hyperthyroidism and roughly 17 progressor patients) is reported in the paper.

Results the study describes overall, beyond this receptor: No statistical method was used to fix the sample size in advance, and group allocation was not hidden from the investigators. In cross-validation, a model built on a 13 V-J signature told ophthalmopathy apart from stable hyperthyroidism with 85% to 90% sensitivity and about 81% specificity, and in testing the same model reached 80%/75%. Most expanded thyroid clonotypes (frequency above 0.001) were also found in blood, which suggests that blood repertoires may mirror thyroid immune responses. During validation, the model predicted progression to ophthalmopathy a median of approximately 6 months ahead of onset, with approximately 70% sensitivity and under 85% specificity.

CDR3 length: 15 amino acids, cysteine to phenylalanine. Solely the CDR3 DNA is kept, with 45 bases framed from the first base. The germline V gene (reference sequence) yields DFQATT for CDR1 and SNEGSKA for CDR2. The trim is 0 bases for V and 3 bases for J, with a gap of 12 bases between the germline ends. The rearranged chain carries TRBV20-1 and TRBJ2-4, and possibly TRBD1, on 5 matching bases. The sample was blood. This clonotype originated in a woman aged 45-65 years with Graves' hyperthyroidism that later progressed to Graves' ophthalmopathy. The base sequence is TGCAGTGCTAGAGATTCAAGGGGTGACAAAAACATTCAGTACTTC. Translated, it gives CSARDSRGDKNIQYF.